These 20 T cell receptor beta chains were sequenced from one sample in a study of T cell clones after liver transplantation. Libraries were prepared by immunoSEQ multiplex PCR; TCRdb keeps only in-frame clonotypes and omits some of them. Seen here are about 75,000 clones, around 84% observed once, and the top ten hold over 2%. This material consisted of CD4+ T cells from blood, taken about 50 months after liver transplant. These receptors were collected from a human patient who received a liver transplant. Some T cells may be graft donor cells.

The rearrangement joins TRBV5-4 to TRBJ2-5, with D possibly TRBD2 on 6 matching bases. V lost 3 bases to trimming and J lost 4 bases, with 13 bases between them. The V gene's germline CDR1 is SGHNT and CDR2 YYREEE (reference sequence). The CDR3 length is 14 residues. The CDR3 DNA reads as TGTGCCAGCAGCTCACCGATCGGGGGAGAGACCCAGTACTTC. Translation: CASSSPIGGETQYF.

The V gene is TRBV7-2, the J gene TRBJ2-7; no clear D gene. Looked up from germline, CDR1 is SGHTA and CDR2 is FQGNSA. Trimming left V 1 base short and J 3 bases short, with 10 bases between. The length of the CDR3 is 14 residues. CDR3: CASSLVGQHYEQYF. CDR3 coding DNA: TGTGCCAGCAGCTTAGTCGGGCAGCACTACGAGCAGTACTTC.

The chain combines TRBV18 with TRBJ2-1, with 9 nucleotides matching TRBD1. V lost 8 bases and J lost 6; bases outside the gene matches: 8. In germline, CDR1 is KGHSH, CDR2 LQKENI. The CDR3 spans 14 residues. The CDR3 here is CASAPGTGINEQFF. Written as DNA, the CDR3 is TGTGCCAGCGCTCCCGGGACAGGGATCAATGAGCAGTTCTTC.

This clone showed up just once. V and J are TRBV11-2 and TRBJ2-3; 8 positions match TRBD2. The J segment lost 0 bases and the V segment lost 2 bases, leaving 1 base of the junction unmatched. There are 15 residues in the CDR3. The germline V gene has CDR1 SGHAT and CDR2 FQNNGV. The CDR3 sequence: CASSLLAGSTDTQYF. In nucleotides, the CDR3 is TGTGCCAGCAGCTTACTAGCGGGTAGCACAGATACGCAGTATTTT. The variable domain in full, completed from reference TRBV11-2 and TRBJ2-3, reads EAGVAQSPRYKIIEKRQSVAFWCNPISGHATLYWYQQILGQGPKLLIQFQNNGVVDDSQLPKDRFSAERLKGVDSTLKIQPAKLEDSAVYLCASSLLAGSTDTQYFGPGTRLTVL.

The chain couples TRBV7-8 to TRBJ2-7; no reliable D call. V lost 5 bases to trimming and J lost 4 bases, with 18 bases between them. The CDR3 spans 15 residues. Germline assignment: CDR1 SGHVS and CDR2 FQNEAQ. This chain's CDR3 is CASSVRRQVRYEQYF. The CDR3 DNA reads TGTGCCAGCAGCGTCCGTCGGCAGGTTAGGTACGAGCAGTACTTC.

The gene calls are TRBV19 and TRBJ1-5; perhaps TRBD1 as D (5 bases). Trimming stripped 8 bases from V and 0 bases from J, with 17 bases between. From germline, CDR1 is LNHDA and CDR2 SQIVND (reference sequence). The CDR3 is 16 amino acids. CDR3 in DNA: TGTGCCAGTTCGGACCGGGACTGGTATAGCAATCAGCCCCAGCATTTT. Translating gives CASSDRDWYSNQPQHF.

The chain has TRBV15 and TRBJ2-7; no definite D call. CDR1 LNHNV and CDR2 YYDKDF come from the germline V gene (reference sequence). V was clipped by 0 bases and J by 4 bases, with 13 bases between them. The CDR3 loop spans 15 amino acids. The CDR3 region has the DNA TGTGCCACCAGCAGAGATATCGAGACAACATACGAGCAGTACTTC. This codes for CATSRDIETTYEQYF. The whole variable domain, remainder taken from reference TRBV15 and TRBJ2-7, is DAMVIQNPRYQVTQFGKPVTLSCSQTLNHNVMYWYQQKSSQAPKLLFHYYDKDFNNEADTPDNFQSRRPNTSFCFLDIRSPGLGDTAMYLCATSRDIETTYEQYFGPGTRLTVT.

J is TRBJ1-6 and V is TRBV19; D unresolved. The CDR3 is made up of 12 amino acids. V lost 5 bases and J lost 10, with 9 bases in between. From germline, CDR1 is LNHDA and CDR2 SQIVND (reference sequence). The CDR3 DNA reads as TGTGCCAGTAGTTTTCGGGGATCACCCCTCCACTTT. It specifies CASSFRGSPLHF.

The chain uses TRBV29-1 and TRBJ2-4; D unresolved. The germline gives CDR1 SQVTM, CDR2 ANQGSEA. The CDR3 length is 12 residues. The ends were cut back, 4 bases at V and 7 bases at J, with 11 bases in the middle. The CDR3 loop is CSVGFTGNIQYF. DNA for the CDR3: TGCAGCGTTGGCTTTACCGGCAACATTCAGTACTTC.

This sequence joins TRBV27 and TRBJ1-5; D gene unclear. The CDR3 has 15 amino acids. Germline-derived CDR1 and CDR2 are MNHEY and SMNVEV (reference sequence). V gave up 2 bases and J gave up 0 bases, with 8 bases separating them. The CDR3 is CASSLEGHSNQPQHF. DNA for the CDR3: TGTGCCAGCAGTTTAGAAGGGCATAGCAATCAGCCCCAGCATTTT.

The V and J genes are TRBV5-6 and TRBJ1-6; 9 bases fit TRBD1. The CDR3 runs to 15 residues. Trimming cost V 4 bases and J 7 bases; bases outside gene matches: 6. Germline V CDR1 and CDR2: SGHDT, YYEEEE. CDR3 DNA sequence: TGTGCCAGCAGCCCAGAAGGGACAGGGAATTCACCCCTCCACTTT. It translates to CASSPEGTGNSPLHF. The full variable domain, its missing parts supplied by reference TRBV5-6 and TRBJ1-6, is DAGVTQSPTHLIKTRGQQVTLRCSPKSGHDTVSWYQQALGQGPQFIFQYYEEEERQRGNFPDRFSGHQFPNYSSELNVNALLLGDSALYLCASSPEGTGNSPLHFGNGTRLTVT.

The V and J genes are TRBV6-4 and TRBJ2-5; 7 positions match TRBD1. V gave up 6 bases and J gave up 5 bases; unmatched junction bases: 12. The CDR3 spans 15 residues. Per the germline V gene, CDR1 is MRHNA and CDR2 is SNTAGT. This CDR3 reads CASSGHRGCGETQYF. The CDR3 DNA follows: TGTGCCAGCAGCGGGCACAGGGGATGTGGGGAGACCCAGTACTTC.

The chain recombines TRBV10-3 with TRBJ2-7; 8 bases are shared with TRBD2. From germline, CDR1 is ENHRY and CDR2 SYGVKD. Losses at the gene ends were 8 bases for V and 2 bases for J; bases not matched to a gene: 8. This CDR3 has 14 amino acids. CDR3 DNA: TGTGCCATCGGAACTAGCGGCCGAACCTACGAGCAGTACTTC. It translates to CAIGTSGRTYEQYF.

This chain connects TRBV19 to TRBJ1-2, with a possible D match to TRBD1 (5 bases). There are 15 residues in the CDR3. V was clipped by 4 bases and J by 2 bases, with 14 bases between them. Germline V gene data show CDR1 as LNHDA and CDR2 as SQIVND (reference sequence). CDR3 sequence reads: CASSTGAKTNYGYTF. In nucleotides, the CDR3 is TGTGCCAGTAGTACCGGGGCGAAAACCAACTATGGCTACACCTTC.

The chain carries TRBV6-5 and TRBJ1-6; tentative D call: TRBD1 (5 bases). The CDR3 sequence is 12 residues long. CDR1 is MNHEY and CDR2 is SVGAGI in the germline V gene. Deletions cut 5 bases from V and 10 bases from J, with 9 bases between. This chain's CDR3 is CASSPDISPLHF. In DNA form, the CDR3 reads TGTGCCAGCAGTCCGGACATCTCACCCCTCCACTTT.

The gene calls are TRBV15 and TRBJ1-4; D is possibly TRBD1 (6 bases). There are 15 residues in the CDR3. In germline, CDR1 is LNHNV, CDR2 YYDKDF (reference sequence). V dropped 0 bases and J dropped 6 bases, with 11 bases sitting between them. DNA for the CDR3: TGTGCCACCAGCAGAGATGGTTACAGGGATGAAAAACTGTTTTTT. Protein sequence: CATSRDGYRDEKLFF.

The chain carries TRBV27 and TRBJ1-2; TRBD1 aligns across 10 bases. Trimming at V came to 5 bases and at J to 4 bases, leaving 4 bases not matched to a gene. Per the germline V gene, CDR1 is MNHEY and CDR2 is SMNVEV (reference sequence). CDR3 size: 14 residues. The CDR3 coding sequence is TGTGCCAGCAGTCCCCGGACAGGGGGCTATGGCTACACCTTC. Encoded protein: CASSPRTGGYGYTF.

CDR3 region: CASSRATGELFF. DNA of the CDR3: TGTGCCAGCAGTAGGGCCACCGGGGAGCTGTTTTTT. The rearrangement joins TRBV2 to TRBJ2-2, with D unclear. Germline V gene sequence: CDR1 SNHLY, CDR2 FYNNEI. The V gene lost 5 bases and the J gene lost 4 bases, with 5 bases spanning the gap. This CDR3 has 12 amino acids.

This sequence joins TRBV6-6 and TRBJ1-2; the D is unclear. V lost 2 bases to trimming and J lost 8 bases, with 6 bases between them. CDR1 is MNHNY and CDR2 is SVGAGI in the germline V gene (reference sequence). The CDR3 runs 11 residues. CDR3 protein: CASSYLGGYTF. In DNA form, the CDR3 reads TGTGCCAGCAGTTACCTGGGGGGCTACACCTTC.

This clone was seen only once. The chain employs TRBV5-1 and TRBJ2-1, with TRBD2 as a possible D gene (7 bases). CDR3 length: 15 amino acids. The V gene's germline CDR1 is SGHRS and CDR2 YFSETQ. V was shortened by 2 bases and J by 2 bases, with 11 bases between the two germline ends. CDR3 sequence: CASSFGGQAYNEQFF. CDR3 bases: TGCGCCAGCAGCTTCGGGGGGCAGGCCTACAATGAGCAGTTCTTC.